Listed here are 9 T cell receptor beta chains from one sample, sequenced in a study of cytomegalovirus exposure and HLA in healthy donors. Sequenced by immunoSEQ multiplex PCR; TCRdb stores in-frame clones only, minus some. The sample gives fewer than 200,000 clones, 80% to 90% of which show up once; around 6% is in the top ten. The sequencing input was PBMCs. These receptors all stem from a woman in her thirties in good health and CMV-seronegative.

The chain employs TRBV2 and TRBJ1-1, with 12 bases identical to TRBD1. Germline lookup yields CDR1 SNHLY and CDR2 FYNNEI. With V trimmed by 7 bases and J by 6 bases, 9 bases remained unmatched. This CDR3 region has 15 residues. The CDR3 nucleotides are TGTGCCAGCACCCCGGGACAGGGGGCGAGGGCTGAAGCTTTCTTT. It is translated as CASTPGQGARAEAFF.

The rearrangement links TRBV7-2 to TRBJ2-7; 13 bases map to TRBD2. CDR1 and CDR2 (germline): SGHTA, FQGNSA. The CDR3 length is 15 residues. Trimming at V came to 8 bases and at J to 5 bases, leaving 9 bases not matched to a gene. CDR3 in DNA: TGTGCCAGCGGGCAACTAGCGGGGGGGAGGAACGAGCAGTACTTC. It codes for CASGQLAGGRNEQYF.

The rearrangement links TRBV28 to TRBJ2-2; 7 nucleotides line up with TRBD2. This CDR3 spans 15 amino acids. The junction had 8 bases not matched to a gene; V was cut back by 5 bases and J by 5 bases. CDR1 is MDHEN and CDR2 is SYDVKM in the germline V gene. In nucleotides, the CDR3 is TGTGCCAGCAGTCCGGGAGCGGGGAGTACCGGGGAGCTGTTTTTT. Translation gives CASSPGAGSTGELFF. The whole variable domain, remainder taken from reference TRBV28 and TRBJ2-2, is DVKVTQSSRYLVKRTGEKVFLECVQDMDHENMFWYRQDPGLGLRLIYFSYDVKMKEKGDIPEGYSVSREKKERFSLILESASTNQTSMYLCASSPGAGSTGELFFGEGSRLTVL.

The rearrangement joins TRBV27 to TRBJ2-2, with TRBD2 matching 9 bases. This CDR3 spans 15 amino acids. V was clipped by 4 bases and J by 4 bases; unmatched bases: 4. The germline CDR1 and CDR2 sequences are MNHEY and SMNVEV (reference sequence). CDR3 residues: CASSWASGITGELFF. CDR3 nucleotide sequence: TGTGCCAGCAGTTGGGCTAGCGGGATCACCGGGGAGCTGTTTTTT.

The chain combines TRBV19 with TRBJ1-1; D is ambiguous. Between the trimmed V and J ends, which lost 3 bases and 5 bases, there was a span of 13 bases. Germline CDR1 is LNHDA and CDR2 is SQIVND (reference sequence). The CDR3 extends over 14 amino acids. CDR3 in amino acids: CASSIPGGRTEAFF. The CDR3 DNA reads TGTGCCAGTAGTATTCCGGGAGGGAGGACTGAAGCTTTCTTT.

This clone has just one count. The V gene is TRBV2, the J gene TRBJ1-1, with 7 nucleotides matching TRBD1. The CDR3 has 13 residues. In germline, CDR1 is SNHLY, CDR2 FYNNEI. Unmatched junction bases numbered 6, after V lost 6 bases and J lost 5 bases. The CDR3 coding sequence is TGTGCCAGCAGAGAGAGACAGGGAACTGAAGCTTTCTTT. This gives the protein CASRERQGTEAFF.

The rearrangement uses TRBV19 and TRBJ2-7, with 11 bases that match TRBD1. V trimming: 7 bases; J trimming: 3 bases; junction bases outside the gene matches: 11. Germline-derived CDR1 and CDR2 are LNHDA and SQIVND (reference sequence). The length of the CDR3 is 16 residues. The CDR3 loop is CASTYRGTGGLYEQYF. The DNA for the CDR3 is TGTGCCAGTACCTATAGAGGGACAGGGGGTCTCTACGAGCAGTACTTC.

The chain couples TRBV5-1 to TRBJ1-3, with 7 bases aligning to TRBD1. Trimming removed 3 bases from V and 0 bases from J; junction bases left unmatched: 9. CDR1 is SGHRS, CDR2 YFSETQ, per germline. The CDR3 consists of 17 residues. The CDR3 bases are TGCGCCAGCAGCTGGACAGGAAACCGTTCCTCTGGAAACACCATATATTTT. Its protein product is CASSWTGNRSSGNTIYF.

The chain has TRBV6-1 and TRBJ2-7; 9 bases are a match to TRBD1. CDR3 length equals 13 residues. CDR1 and CDR2 (germline): MNHNS, SASEGT. Trimming cost V 6 bases and J 2 bases; bases outside gene matches: 2. The CDR3 spells CASRDRGPYEQYF. CDR3 bases: TGTGCCAGCAGGGACAGGGGCCCCTACGAGCAGTACTTC.